This T cell receptor beta chain was sequenced in a study of blood T cell repertoires in COVID-19. Study background: Whether acute or convalescent, the COVID-19 samples came from the United States, Italy and Spain. Sources were T cells, B-cell-depleted T cells, or PBMCs; the material itself was cDNA or gDNA.

Trimming took off 2 bases at V and 2 bases at J, with 9 bases between the two ends. Germline assignment: CDR1 SGHTA and CDR2 FQGNSA. The CDR3 contains 14 residues. On this clone: Additional DNA sequences in this sample encode the identical CDR3.

Source study methods: Amplified reference gene primers provided the basis for estimating nucleated cell counts. TCRdb's copy holds only in-frame clones and misses some; the assay was immunoSEQ multiplex PCR. From that table come the V and J calls and clone size; the DNA was used to work out D and trimming. This table has around 190,000 clones, 85% appearing once. The TCR was taken from a woman older than 75 with acute or convalescent COVID-19. V gene TRBV7-2 combines with J gene TRBJ1-1; TRBD1 is a possible D gene (5 bases). The sequenced sample consisted of peripheral blood. CDR3 loop: CASSLSGGNTEAFF. CDR3 DNA: TGTGCCAGCAGCTTATCGGGGGGAAACACTGAAGCTTTCTTT.